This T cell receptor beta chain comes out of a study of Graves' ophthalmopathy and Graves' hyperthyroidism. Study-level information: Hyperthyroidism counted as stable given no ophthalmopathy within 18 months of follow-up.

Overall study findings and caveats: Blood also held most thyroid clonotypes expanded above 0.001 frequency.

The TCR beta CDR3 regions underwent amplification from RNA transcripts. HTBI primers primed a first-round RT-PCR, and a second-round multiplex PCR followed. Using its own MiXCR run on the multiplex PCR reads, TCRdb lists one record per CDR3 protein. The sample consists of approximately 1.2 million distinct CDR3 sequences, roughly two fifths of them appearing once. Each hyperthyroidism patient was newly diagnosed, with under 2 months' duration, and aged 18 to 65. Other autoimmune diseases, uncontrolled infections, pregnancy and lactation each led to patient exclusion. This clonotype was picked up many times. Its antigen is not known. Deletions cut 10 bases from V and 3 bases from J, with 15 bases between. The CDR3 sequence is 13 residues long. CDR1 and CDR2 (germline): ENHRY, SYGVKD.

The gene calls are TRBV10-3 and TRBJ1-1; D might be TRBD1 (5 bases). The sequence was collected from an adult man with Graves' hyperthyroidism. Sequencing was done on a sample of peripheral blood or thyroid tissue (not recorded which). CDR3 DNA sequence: TGTGCCACCGTCACGGGGGTTGACACTGAAGCTTTCTTT. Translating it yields CATVTGVDTEAFF.